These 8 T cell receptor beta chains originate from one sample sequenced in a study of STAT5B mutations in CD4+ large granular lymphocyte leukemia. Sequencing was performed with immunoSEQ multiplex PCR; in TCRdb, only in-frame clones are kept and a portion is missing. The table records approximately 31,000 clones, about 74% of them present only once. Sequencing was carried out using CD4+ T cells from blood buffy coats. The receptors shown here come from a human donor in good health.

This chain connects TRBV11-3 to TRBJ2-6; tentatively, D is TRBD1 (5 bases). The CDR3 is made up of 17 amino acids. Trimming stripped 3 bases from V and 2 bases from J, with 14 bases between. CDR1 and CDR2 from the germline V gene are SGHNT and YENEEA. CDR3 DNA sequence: TGTGCCAGCAGCTTCGACCTTACAGGTGCTGGGGCCAACGTCCTGACTTTC. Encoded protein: CASSFDLTGAGANVLTF.

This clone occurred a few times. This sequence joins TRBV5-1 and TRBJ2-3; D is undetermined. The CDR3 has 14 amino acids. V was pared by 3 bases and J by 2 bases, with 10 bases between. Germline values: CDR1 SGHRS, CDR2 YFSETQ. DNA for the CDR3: TGCGCCAGCAGCTCCGCGTTACACACAGATACGCAGTATTTT. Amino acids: CASSSALHTDTQYF.

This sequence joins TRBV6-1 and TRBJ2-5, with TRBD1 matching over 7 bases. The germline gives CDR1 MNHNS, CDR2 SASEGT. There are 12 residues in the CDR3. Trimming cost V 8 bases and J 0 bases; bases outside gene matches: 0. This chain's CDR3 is CASDRDQETQYF. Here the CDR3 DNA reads TGTGCCAGCGACAGGGACCAAGAGACCCAGTACTTC.

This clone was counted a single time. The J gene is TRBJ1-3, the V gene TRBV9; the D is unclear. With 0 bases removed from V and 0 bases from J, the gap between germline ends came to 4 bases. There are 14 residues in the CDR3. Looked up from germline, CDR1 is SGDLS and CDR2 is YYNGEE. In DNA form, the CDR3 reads TGTGCCAGCAGCGTAGGTAACTCTGGAAACACCATATATTTT. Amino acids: CASSVGNSGNTIYF. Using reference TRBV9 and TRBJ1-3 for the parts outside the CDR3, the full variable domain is DSGVTQTPKHLITATGQRVTLRCSPRSGDLSVYWYQQSLDQGLQFLIQYYNGEERAKGNILERFSAQQFPDLHSELNLSSLELGDSALYFCASSVGNSGNTIYFGEGSWLTVV.

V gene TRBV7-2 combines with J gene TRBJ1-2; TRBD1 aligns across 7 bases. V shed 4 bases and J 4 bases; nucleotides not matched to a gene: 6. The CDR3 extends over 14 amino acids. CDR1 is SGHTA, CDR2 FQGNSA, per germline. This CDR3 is CASSSQTGIYGYTF. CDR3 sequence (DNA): TGTGCCAGCAGCTCACAGACAGGGATCTATGGCTACACCTTC.

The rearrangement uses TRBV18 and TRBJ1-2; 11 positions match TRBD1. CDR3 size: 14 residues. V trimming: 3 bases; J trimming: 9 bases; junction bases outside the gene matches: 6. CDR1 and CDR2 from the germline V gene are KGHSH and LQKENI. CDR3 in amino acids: CASSPADRGLSYTF. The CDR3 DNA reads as TGTGCCAGCTCACCTGCGGACAGGGGGCTGAGCTACACCTTC.

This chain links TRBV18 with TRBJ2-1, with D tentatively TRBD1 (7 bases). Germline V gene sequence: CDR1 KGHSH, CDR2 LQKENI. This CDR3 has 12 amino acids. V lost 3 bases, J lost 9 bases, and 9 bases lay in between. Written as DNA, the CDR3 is TGTGCCAGCTCACCCCAGGGGGGTGAGCAGTTCTTC. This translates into CASSPQGGEQFF.

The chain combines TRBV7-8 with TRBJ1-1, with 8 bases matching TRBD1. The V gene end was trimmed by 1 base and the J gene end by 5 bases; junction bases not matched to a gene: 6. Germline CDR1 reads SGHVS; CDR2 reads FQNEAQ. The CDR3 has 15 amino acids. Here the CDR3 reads CASSLVGQGGTEAFF. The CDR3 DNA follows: TGTGCCAGCAGCTTAGTTGGACAGGGAGGTACTGAAGCTTTCTTT.